Below, one T cell receptor (beta chain) is given with its context. This clonotype was recorded a few times. The antigen it recognizes is unknown. No qualities accompany the bases; no much larger clone lies one base away. These data originate in a study of regulatory T cells in long-lasting Graves disease (dated by TCRdb to the early 2020s). Regarding the research as a whole: In the newly diagnosed Graves' disease group, patients had been taking antithyroid drugs for less than 3 months. Peripheral blood TCR sequencing and RNA sequencing compared persistent Graves' disease patients with newly diagnosed Graves' disease patients. TCR sequencing covered roughly 13 persistent and 20 newly diagnosed Graves' disease patients, around 35 samples in total. The study was registered as a clinical trial and conducted in China. The paper's findings and limits, for the study overall: More public clonotypes were shared among persistent patients (about 2,800) than among newly diagnosed patients (over 900). Sequencing and analysis were limited to the TCR beta chain. The small sample size was acknowledged by the authors as a limitation that may reduce accuracy. Persistent disease showed preferential use of TRBV28, TRBJ1-2 and TRBJ2-5, whereas newly diagnosed disease favored TRBV20-1 and TRBJ2-1. Compared with newly diagnosed patients, persistent Graves' disease patients had lower TCR Shannon entropy and fewer highly expanded clones, which suggests clonal expansion. Because the primary lesion, thyroid tissue, could not be accessed, the study looked at peripheral blood alone.

Per the publication, the time point label means: newly diagnosed GD, antithyroid drugs for less than 3 months. For both TCR sequencing and RNA sequencing, RNA was extracted from PBMCs using TRIzol. The diagnosis of Graves' disease was made according to American Thyroid Association guidelines. Recruitment of patients was carried out at an endocrinology department in Xi'an, China. Each patient gave approximately 9 milliliters of peripheral blood, collected in an EDTA anticoagulant tube. Ficoll Paque Plus density gradient separation was used to isolate PBMCs, and no further T cell sorting was performed. An Agilent 2100 Bioanalyzer and agarose gel were used to check RNA quality, while a NanoDrop 2000 measured RNA concentration. Libraries were made using multiplex PCR. The sample was run on an Illumina HiSeq 4000. TCR beta libraries were built with iRepertoire HTBI primers and Arm-PCR amplification of CDR3 regions. Before sequencing, the PCR products went through gel purification. The original pipeline was this. Gene usage analysis of CDR3 amino acid clonotypes relied on the 60 or so TRBV and 14 TRBJ segments identified across samples. Filtered high-quality paired reads were merged into contigs using COPE and FqMerger. BLAST was used to align contigs to the IMGT TRBV, TRBD and TRBJ reference genes, and CDR3 was defined following IMGT. Clonotypes above 0.1% frequency were classified as highly expanded clones. Repertoire diversity was measured by Shannon entropy, and V-J evenness by the Gini coefficient. Clonotypes shared by more than one individual were considered public. The raw public reads went through TCRdb reprocessing: fastp at Q25, MiXCR clone calling, in-frame beta chains kept. Each entry merges the rows of one CDR3 protein and shows their most common DNA and genes. TCRdb's processing, not the study's, gives the V and J calls here. For this sample there are about 540,000 distinct CDR3 sequences; approximately 13% appear just once. The top ten clones comprise about 9.1% of the sample.

The CDR3 measures 19 amino acids from cysteine to phenylalanine. Here the CDR3 DNA is all that survives: 57 bases in frame from base 1. Compared with germline, V lacks 4 bases and J lacks 6 bases; bases without a gene match: 13. Sequences SGHNT (CDR1) and YENEEA (CDR2) are obtained from the germline V gene. This same sample was also taken into another study, of T cells in Graves' hyperthyroidism and ophthalmopathy. Taken from the second paper: Stable Graves' hyperthyroidism was defined as the absence of progression to ophthalmopathy over 18 months of follow-up. The hyperthyroidism patients were between 18 and 65 years old and newly diagnosed, with a disease duration of less than 2 months. Any patient with an uncontrolled infection, another autoimmune disease, pregnancy or lactation was excluded. Diagnoses were based on clinical symptoms, serum thyroxine and TRAb, thyroid ultrasound and orbital computed tomography. The first round of RT-PCR for the TCR CDR3 was performed with the HTBI primer set and the Qiagen OneStep RT-PCR kit. Most expanded thyroid clonotypes (frequency above 0.001) were also found in blood, which suggests that blood repertoires may mirror thyroid immune responses. A model built on a 13 V-J signature distinguished ophthalmopathy from stable hyperthyroidism, reaching approximately 89% sensitivity and around 81% specificity in cross-validation and 80%/75% in testing. In validation, progression to ophthalmopathy was predicted by the model with around 71% sensitivity and nearly 75% specificity, a median of around 5.9 months before onset. A discovery cohort of around 98 patients, roughly 43 with Graves' ophthalmopathy and about 58 with stable Graves' hyperthyroidism, was used to find distinguishing TCR V-J signatures. Prospective prediction of ophthalmopathy was tested in an independent validation cohort of 18 to 20 hyperthyroidism patients and some 17 patients who later progressed to ophthalmopathy. For training and testing, the 100 patients in the discovery cohort were randomly divided in a 7:3 ratio. Thyroid tissue and blood T-cell repertoires from roughly six Graves' hyperthyroidism patients were also compared in the study. Following sampling, methimazole starting at 30 mg daily was given to hyperthyroidism patients, and high-dose intravenous methylprednisolone was given to ophthalmopathy patients. A second multiplex PCR round built the libraries, followed by size selection and purification. Paired-end sequencing of the libraries was performed with 100 bp reads on an Illumina HiSeq2000. Raw data were processed with SOAPnuke, discarding reads with adapters, uncalled bases, mean Phred below 15, or no exact constant-primer or identifier match. COPE v1.2.5 was used to merge high-quality paired reads, and clonotypes were defined as unique nucleotide sequences. MiTCR v1.1 was used to align clonotypes to the IMGT TRBV, TRBD and TRBJ reference segments. The analysis was restricted to V-J combinations with a frequency above 0.0001, which together covered roughly 99% of the repertoires. A TCS score was defined as the ratio of F50 (clonal expansion) to E x V (chaos), with BLOSUM62-based TCRdist applied between CDR3 peptides within each V-J. Welch's t-statistics and random forest reduced several hundred V-J features to 10 to 15, which were used in a naive Bayes classifier (R e1071). No statistical method was used to set the sample size in advance, and investigators knew the group allocation. According to the paper, TCR Vbeta CDR3 sequencing was carried out on roughly 130 peripheral blood samples, which came from 40 to 45 ophthalmopathy, approximately 78 hyperthyroidism and around 17 progressor patients.

The V and J segments used are TRBV11-3 and TRBJ2-2, with 14 middle bases fitting TRBD2. The sequencing used peripheral blood mononuclear cells (PBMCs), collected at new diagnosis, from a patient treated with antithyroid drugs. The sequence came from a man aged 25-45 years with Graves disease. Donor details come from another sample of the same person, matched by shared clones. The DNA reads as follows: TGTGCCAGCAGCTCGCCGCCCGGGACTAGCGGGAGTCTGGCCGGGGAGCTGTTTTTT. Its translation reads: CASSSPPGTSGSLAGELFF.